What follows is one T cell receptor beta chain and its context. Alongside a J-beta primer mix, a sample-barcoded 5' primer served in a second PCR lasting about 7 to 12 cycles. A tag from a template-switch adaptor with 12 random nucleotides marked each cDNA molecule. In TCRdb, the 5' RACE reads were re-called with MiXCR into one record per CDR3 protein. The sample holds over a million distinct CDR3 sequences, around two fifths seen once. The people who gave samples were healthy Caucasians from Russia, aged roughly 6 to 95. Each of the donors had ten milliliters of peripheral blood drawn into EDTA-treated Vacutainer tubes. These data are taken from a study of blood T cells in healthy people across ages. Study-wide background: Capture by template switching was about one barcoded beta molecule per two T cells.

The CDR3 is 14 amino acids. Germline V gene sequence: CDR1 MNHEY, CDR2 SMNVEV (reference sequence). Trimming took 2 bases from V and 5 from J, leaving 13 bases between them. Sequenced material: blood. The chain joins TRBV27 to TRBJ2-7; D not certain. The clonotype was recovered from a young woman in good health. This CDR3 is CASSLRPESHEQYF. The CDR3 nucleotides are TGTGCCAGCAGTTTAAGGCCGGAAAGCCACGAGCAGTACTTC.